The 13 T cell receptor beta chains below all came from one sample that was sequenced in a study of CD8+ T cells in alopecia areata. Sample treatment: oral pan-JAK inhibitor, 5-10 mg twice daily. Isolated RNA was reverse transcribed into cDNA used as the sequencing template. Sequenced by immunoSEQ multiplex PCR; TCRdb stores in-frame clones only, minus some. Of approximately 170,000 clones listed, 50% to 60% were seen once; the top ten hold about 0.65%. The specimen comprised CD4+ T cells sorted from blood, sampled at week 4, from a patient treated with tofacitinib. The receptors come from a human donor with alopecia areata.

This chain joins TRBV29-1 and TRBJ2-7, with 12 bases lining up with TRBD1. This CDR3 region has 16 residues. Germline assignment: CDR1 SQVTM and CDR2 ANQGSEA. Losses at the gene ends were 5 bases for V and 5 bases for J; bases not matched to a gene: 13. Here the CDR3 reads CSVLHRAGTGGNEQYF. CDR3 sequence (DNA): TGCAGCGTTTTGCACCGCGCCGGGACAGGGGGCAACGAGCAGTACTTC.

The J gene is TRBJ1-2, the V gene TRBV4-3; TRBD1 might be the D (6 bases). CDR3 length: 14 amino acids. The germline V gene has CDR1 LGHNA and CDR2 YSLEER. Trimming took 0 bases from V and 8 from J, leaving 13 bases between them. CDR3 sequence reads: CASSQDSRGRGYTF. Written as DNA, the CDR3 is TGCGCCAGCAGCCAAGACTCTCGGGGGCGAGGCTACACCTTC.

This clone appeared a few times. The CDR3 DNA sequence: TGCAGCGCGCAGGGGACCGGGGAGCTGTTTTTT. This codes for CSAQGTGELFF. The chain links TRBV29-1 to TRBJ2-2; possible D gene TRBD1, 6 bases. CDR1 is SQVTM and CDR2 is ANQGSEA in the germline V gene. CDR3 length equals 11 residues. Trimming removed 7 bases from V and 5 bases from J, with 8 bases in between.

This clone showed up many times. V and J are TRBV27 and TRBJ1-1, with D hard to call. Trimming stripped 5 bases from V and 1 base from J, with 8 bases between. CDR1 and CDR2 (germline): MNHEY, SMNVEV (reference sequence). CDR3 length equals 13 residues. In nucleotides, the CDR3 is TGTGCCAGCAGTCCTATCAAGAACACTGAAGCTTTCTTT. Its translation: CASSPIKNTEAFF.

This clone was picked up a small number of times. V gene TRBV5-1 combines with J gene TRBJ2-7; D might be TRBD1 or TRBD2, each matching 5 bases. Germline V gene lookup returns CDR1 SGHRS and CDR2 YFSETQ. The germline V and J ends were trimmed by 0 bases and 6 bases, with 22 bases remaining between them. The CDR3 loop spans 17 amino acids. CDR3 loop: CASSLEIRGAGSFEQYF. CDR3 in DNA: TGCGCCAGCAGCTTGGAGATTAGGGGCGCTGGGAGCTTCGAGCAGTACTTC.

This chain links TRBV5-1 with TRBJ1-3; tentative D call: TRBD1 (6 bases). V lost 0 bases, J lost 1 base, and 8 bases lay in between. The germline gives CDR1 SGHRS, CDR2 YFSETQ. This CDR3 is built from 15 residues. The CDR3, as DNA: TGCGCCAGCAGCTTGGCGACAGGATCTGGAAACACCATATATTTT. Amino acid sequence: CASSLATGSGNTIYF.

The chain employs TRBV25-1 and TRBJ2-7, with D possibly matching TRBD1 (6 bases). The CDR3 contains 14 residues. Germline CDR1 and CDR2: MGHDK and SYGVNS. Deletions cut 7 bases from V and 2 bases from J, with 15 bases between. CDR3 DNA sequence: TGTGCCAGCAAAGGGCAGGGGCCTGCCTACGAGCAGTACTTC. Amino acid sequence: CASKGQGPAYEQYF.

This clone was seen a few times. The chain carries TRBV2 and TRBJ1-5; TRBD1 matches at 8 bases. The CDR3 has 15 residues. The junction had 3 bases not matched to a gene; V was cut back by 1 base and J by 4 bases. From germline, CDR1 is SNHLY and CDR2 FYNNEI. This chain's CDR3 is CASSEGTGYNQPQHF. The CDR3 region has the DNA TGTGCCAGCAGTGAAGGGACAGGGTATAATCAGCCCCAGCATTTT.

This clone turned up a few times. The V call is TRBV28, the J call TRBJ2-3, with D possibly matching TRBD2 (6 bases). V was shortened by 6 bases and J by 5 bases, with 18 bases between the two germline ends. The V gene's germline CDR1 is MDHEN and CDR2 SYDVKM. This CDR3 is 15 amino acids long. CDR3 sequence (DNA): TGTGCCAGCAGCCTCCCGGGACTCGGGGGAGATACGCAGTATTTT. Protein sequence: CASSLPGLGGDTQYF. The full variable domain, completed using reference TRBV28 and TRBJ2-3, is DVKVTQSSRYLVKRTGEKVFLECVQDMDHENMFWYRQDPGLGLRLIYFSYDVKMKEKGDIPEGYSVSREKKERFSLILESASTNQTSMYLCASSLPGLGGDTQYFGPGTRLTVL.

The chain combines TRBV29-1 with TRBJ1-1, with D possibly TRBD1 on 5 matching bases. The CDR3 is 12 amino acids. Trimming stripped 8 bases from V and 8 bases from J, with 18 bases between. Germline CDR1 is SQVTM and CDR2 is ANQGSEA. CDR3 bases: TGCAGCCCCAGGCCAGGGAGCAGGGAAGCTTTCTTT. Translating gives CSPRPGSREAFF.

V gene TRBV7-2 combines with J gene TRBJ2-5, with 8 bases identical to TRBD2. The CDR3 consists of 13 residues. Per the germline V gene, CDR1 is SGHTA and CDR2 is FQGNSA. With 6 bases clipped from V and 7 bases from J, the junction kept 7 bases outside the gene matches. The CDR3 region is CASSHPGGVTQYF. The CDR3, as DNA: TGTGCCAGCAGTCATCCCGGGGGGGTGACCCAGTACTTC.

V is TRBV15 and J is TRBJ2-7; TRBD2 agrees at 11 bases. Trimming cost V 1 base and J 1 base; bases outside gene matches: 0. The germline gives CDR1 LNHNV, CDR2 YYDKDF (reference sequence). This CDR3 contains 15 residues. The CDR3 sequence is CATSRGLAGSYEQYF. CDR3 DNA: TGTGCCACCAGCAGAGGACTAGCGGGATCCTACGAGCAGTACTTC.

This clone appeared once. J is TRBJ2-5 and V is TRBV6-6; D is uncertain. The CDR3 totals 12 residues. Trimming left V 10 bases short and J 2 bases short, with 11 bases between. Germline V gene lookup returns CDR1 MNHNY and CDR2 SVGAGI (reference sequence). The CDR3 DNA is TGTGCCACCGCGGCCCCTCAAGAGACCCAGTACTTC. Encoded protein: CATAAPQETQYF.